The entry below gives a single TCR beta chain sequence along with its context. Its antigen is not known. Germline CDR1 and CDR2: LGHDT and YNNKEL (reference sequence). The ends were cut back, 5 bases at V and 4 bases at J, with 8 bases in the middle. This CDR3 has 12 residues. This sample is part of a study of early T cells in non-severe SARS-CoV-2 infection. Study as a whole: Chains were not paired, and sequencing was done on bulk RNA from unsorted whole blood.

Study-level points and caveats: Matching against VDJdb likely underestimated virus-specific expansions, favoring anti-spike CD8.

The TCR library protocol was used to attach unique molecular identifiers. These identifiers were attached to individual cDNA molecules. MiXCR, run by TCRdb on the 5' RACE reads, gives a single entry per CDR3 protein. The sample lists about 76,000 distinct CDR3 sequences, around 11% occurring once. The sequenced sample consisted of whole blood. The TCR was taken from an adult who was a healthcare worker with PCR-confirmed SARS-CoV-2 infection or an uninfected control (not recorded which). This chain connects TRBV3-1 to TRBJ1-2; D gene unclear. The CDR3 loop is CASSSQAYGYTF. The CDR3 DNA reads as TGTGCCAGCAGCTCTCAGGCCTATGGCTACACCTTC.